One sample yielded the 7 T cell receptor beta chains listed below, sequenced in a study of blood T cell repertoires in COVID-19. Using immunoSEQ multiplex PCR, the repertoire was profiled, and TCRdb retains in-frame clones only, with some absent. This repertoire shows almost 300,000 clones, roughly 86% found once; its top ten account for 1.3%. Sample: peripheral blood. These receptors were taken from a man between 65 and 85 years old with acute or convalescent COVID-19.

This clone has a handful of counts. The chain recombines TRBV15 with TRBJ2-2; 8 bases are a match to TRBD1. V dropped 11 bases and J dropped 5; count of bases not matched to a gene: 7. The CDR3 sequence is 13 residues long. Germline V gene lookup returns CDR1 LNHNV and CDR2 YYDKDF (reference sequence). DNA of the CDR3: TGTGCCTCGCAGGGGGCGCGTACCGGGGAGCTGTTTTTT. It codes for CASQGARTGELFF. Drawing the rest from reference TRBV15 and TRBJ2-2, the complete variable domain is DAMVIQNPRYQVTQFGKPVTLSCSQTLNHNVMYWYQQKSSQAPKLLFHYYDKDFNNEADTPDNFQSRRPNTSFCFLDIRSPGLGDTAMYLCASQGARTGELFFGEGSRLTVL.

The chain carries TRBV5-4 and TRBJ2-3; 9 bases are shared with TRBD2. Germline trimming cut 6 bases from V and 4 bases from J; bases unmatched to any gene: 9. The CDR3 runs to 15 residues. CDR1 and CDR2 (germline): SGHNT, YYREEE (reference sequence). The CDR3 bases are TGTGCCAGCACCAAAAGACTAGCGGAAGCAGATACGCAGTATTTT. It translates to CASTKRLAEADTQYF.

The chain is built from TRBV6-4 and TRBJ2-1, with D possibly being TRBD1 (5 bases). Per the germline V gene, CDR1 is MRHNA and CDR2 is SNTAGT. The V end was cut by 2 bases, the J end by 0 bases, with 14 bases between. The CDR3 runs 17 residues. The CDR3 region is CASSDPPRQSSYNEQFF. The CDR3 nucleotides are TGTGCCAGCAGTGACCCGCCGAGACAGAGCTCCTACAATGAGCAGTTCTTC.

The chain is built from TRBV28 and TRBJ2-5, with D perhaps TRBD2 (5 bases). The germline V and J ends were trimmed by 7 bases and 5 bases, with 11 bases remaining between them. CDR3 size: 12 residues. Germline V gene sequence: CDR1 MDHEN, CDR2 SYDVKM. The CDR3 DNA reads as TGTGCCAGCAACGGACTCCACGAGACCCAGTACTTC. Translation: CASNGLHETQYF. The variable domain in full, with the rest retrieved from reference TRBV28 and TRBJ2-5, is DVKVTQSSRYLVKRTGEKVFLECVQDMDHENMFWYRQDPGLGLRLIYFSYDVKMKEKGDIPEGYSVSREKKERFSLILESASTNQTSMYLCASNGLHETQYFGPGTRLLVL.

The V gene is TRBV10-3, the J gene TRBJ1-1, with 9 bases lining up with TRBD1. Germline values: CDR1 ENHRY, CDR2 SYGVKD. The V gene end was trimmed by 2 bases and the J gene end by 8 bases; junction bases not matched to a gene: 6. The CDR3 loop spans 14 amino acids. This CDR3 is CAISEGQGLIEAFF. In DNA form, the CDR3 reads TGTGCCATCAGTGAGGGACAGGGGCTCATAGAAGCTTTCTTT.

This chain links TRBV28 with TRBJ2-7; TRBD1 might be the D (5 bases). CDR3 length: 14 amino acids. Trimming took 7 bases from V and 2 from J, leaving 15 bases between them. CDR1 and CDR2 from the germline V gene are MDHEN and SYDVKM. CDR3 protein: CASNWGNSAYEQYF. In DNA form, the CDR3 reads TGTGCCAGCAACTGGGGCAACTCCGCCTACGAGCAGTACTTC.

This clone has only one observation. The chain carries TRBV6-5 and TRBJ1-2; 8 bases line up with TRBD1. With 5 bases clipped from V and 12 bases from J, the junction kept 11 bases outside the gene matches. Germline V gene sequence: CDR1 MNHEY, CDR2 SVGAGI. CDR3 length: 13 residues. Here the CDR3 DNA reads TGTGCCAGCAGTCCAGACAGGGGCACCCGGCACACCTTC. Its translation is CASSPDRGTRHTF.